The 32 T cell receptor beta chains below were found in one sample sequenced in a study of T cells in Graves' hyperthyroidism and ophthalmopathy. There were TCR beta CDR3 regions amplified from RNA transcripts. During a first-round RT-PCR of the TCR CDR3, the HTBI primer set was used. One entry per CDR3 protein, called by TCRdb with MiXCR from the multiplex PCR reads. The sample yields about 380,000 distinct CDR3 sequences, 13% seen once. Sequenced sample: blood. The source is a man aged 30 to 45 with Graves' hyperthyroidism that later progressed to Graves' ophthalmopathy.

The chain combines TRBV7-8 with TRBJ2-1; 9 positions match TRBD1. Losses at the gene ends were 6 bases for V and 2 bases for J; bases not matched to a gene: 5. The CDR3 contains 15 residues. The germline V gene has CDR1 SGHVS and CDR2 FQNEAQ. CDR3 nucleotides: TGTGCCAGCAGTAGACGACAGGGGGCCTACAATGAGCAGTTCTTC. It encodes CASSRRQGAYNEQFF.

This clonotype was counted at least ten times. The CDR3 reads CATSRDQGSTTNEKLFF. CDR3 sequence (DNA): TGTGCCACCAGCAGAGATCAGGGGTCAACAACTAATGAAAAACTGTTTTTT. V usage is TRBV15 and J usage is TRBJ1-4, with D possibly being TRBD1 (6 bases). The CDR3 spans 17 residues. Germline assignment: CDR1 LNHNV and CDR2 YYDKDF (reference sequence). The germline V and J ends were trimmed by 0 bases and 0 bases, with 11 bases remaining between them.

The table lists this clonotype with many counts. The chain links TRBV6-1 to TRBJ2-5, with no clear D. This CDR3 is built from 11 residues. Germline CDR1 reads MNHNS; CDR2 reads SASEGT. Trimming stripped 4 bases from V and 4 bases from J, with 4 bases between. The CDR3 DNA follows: TGTGCCAGCAGTGTATCAGAGACCCAGTACTTC. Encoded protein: CASSVSETQYF.

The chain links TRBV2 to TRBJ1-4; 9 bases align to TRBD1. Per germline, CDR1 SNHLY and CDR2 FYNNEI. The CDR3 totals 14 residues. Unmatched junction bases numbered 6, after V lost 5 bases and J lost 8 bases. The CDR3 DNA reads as TGTGCCAGCAGTTTGGACAGGGGTCACGAAAAACTGTTTTTT. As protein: CASSLDRGHEKLFF.

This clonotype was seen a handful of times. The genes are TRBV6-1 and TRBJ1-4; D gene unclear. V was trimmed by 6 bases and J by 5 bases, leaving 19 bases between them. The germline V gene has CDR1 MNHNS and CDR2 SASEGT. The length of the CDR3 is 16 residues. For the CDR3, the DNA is TGTGCCAGCAGACGATCTACGGGAGGAGGGAATGAAAAACTGTTTTTT. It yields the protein CASRRSTGGGNEKLFF.

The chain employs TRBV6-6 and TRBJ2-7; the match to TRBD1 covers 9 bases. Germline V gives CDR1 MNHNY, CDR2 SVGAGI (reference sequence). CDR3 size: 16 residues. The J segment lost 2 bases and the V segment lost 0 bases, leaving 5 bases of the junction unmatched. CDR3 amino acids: CASSYSLGQGTYEQYF. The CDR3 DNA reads TGTGCCAGCAGTTACTCATTAGGACAGGGGACCTACGAGCAGTACTTC.

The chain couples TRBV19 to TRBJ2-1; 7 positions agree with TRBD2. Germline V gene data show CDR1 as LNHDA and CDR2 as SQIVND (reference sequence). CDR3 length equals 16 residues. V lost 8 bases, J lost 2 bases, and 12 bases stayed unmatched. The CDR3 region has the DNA TGTGCCAGTCCGAGCTGGCTAGCGGAACCCTACAATGAGCAGTTCTTC. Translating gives CASPSWLAEPYNEQFF.

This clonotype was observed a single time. This CDR3 reads CSARGQGAQPQHF. The CDR3 bases are TGCAGTGCTAGGGGACAGGGGGCGCAGCCCCAGCATTTT. This chain links TRBV20-1 with TRBJ1-5, with 12 positions matching TRBD1. This CDR3 region has 13 residues. Germline V gene sequence: CDR1 DFQATT, CDR2 SNEGSKA (reference sequence). Germline trimming cut 3 bases from V and 7 bases from J; bases unmatched to any gene: 1.

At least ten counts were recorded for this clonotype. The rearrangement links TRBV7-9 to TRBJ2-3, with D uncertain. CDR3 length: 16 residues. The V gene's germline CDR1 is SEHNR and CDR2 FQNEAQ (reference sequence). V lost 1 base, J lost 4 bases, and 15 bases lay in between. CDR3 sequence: CASSLVGALTADTQYF. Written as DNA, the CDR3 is TGTGCCAGCAGCTTAGTCGGAGCCCTCACGGCAGATACGCAGTATTTT. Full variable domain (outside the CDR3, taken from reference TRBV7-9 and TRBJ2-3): DTGVSQNPRHKITKRGQNVTFRCDPISEHNRLYWYRQTLGQGPEFLTYFQNEAQLEKSRLLSDRFSAERPKGSFSTLEIQRTEQGDSAMYLCASSLVGALTADTQYFGPGTRLTVL.

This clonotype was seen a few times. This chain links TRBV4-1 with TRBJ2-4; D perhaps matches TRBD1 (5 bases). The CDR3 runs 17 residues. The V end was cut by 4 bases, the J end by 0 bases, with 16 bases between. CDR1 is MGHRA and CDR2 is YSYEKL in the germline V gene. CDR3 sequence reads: CASSLPTDPLAKNIQYF. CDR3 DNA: TGCGCCAGCAGCCTCCCGACAGACCCACTAGCCAAAAACATTCAGTACTTC.

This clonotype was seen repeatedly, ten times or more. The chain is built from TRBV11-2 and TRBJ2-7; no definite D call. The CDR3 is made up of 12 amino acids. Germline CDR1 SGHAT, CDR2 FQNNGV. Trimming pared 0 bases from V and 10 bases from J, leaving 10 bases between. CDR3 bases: TGTGCCAGCAGCTTAGAGTACGCGGATCAGTACTTC. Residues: CASSLEYADQYF.

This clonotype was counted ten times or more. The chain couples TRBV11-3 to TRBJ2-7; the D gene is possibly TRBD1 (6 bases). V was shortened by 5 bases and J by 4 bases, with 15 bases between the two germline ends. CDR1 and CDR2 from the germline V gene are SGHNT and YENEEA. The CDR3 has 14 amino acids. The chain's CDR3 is CASSRNRDSYEQYF. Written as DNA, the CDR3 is TGTGCCAGCAGCCGCAACAGGGATTCTTACGAGCAGTACTTC.

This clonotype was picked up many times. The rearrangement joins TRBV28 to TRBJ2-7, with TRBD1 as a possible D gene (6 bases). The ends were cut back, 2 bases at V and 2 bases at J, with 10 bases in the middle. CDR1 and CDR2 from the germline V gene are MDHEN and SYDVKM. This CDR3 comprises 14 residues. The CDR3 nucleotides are TGTGCCAGCAGTTTACGACAGGCTGCCTACGAGCAGTACTTC. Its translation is CASSLRQAAYEQYF.

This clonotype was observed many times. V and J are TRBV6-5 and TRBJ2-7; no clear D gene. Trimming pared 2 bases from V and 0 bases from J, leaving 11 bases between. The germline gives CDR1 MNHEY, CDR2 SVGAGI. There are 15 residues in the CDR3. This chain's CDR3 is CASSYGKKVSYEQYF. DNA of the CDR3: TGTGCCAGCAGTTACGGCAAGAAAGTCTCCTACGAGCAGTACTTC.

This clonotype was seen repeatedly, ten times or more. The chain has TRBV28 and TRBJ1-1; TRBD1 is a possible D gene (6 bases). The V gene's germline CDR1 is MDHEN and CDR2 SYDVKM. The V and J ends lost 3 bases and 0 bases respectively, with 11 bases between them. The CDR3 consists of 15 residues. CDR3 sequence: CASSFLDRLNTEAFF. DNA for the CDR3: TGTGCCAGCAGTTTCTTAGACAGGCTGAACACTGAAGCTTTCTTT.

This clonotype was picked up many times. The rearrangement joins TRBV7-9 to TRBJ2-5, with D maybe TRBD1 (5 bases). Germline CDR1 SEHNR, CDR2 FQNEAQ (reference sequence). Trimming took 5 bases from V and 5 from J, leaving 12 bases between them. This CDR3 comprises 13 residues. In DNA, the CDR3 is TGTGCCAGCAGCGATGACAGTAGGGAGACCCAGTACTTC. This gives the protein CASSDDSRETQYF.

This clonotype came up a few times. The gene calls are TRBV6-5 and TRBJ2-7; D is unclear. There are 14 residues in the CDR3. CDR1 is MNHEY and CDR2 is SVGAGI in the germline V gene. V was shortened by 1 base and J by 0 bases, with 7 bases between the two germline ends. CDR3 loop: CASSYFGSSYEQYF. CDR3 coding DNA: TGTGCCAGCAGTTACTTTGGAAGCTCCTACGAGCAGTACTTC.

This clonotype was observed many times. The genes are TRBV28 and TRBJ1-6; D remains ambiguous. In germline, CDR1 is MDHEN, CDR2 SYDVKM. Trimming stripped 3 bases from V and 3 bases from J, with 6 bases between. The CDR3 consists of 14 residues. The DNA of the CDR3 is TGTGCCAGCAGTTTTACACTCTATAATTCACCCCTCCACTTT. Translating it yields CASSFTLYNSPLHF.

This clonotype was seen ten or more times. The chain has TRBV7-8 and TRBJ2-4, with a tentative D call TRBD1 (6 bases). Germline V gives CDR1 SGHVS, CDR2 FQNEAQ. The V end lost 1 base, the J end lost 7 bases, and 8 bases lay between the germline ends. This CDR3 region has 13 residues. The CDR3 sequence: CASSLGQGNIQYF. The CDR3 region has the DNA TGTGCCAGCAGCTTAGGCCAGGGGAACATTCAGTACTTC.

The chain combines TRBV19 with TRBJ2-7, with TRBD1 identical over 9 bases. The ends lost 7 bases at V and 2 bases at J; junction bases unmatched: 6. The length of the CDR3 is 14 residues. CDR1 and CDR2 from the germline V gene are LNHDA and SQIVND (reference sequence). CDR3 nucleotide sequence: TGTGCCAGTAAGCCGGGGACAGGGCCCTACGAGCAGTACTTC. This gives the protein CASKPGTGPYEQYF. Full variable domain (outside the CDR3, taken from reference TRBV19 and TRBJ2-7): DGGITQSPKYLFRKEGQNVTLSCEQNLNHDAMYWYRQDPGQGLRLIYYSQIVNDFQKGDIAEGYSVSREKKESFPLTVTSAQKNPTAFYLCASKPGTGPYEQYFGPGTRLTVT.

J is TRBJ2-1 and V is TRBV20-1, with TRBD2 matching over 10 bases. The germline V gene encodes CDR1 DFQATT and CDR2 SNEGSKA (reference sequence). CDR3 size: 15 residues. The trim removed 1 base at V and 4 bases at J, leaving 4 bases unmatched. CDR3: CSARGSGGAYNEQFF. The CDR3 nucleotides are TGCAGTGCTAGAGGGAGCGGGGGGGCTTACAATGAGCAGTTCTTC.

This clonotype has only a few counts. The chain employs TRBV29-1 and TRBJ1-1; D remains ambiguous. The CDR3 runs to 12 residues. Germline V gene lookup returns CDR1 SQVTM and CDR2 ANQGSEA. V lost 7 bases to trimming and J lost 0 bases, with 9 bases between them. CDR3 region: CSALSVNTEAFF. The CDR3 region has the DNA TGCAGCGCACTTTCGGTGAACACTGAAGCTTTCTTT.

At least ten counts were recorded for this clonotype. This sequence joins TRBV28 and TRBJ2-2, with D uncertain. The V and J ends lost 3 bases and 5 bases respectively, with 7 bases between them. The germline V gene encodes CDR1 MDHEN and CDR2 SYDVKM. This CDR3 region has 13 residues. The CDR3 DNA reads TGTGCCAGCAGTTTCGGTAAAACCGGGGAGCTGTTTTTT. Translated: CASSFGKTGELFF.

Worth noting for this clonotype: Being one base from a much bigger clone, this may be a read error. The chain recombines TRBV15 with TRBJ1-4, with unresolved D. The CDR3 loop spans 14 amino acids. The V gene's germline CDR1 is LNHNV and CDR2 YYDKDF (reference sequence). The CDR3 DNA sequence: TGTGCCACCAGCAGAGACGGACTTAATGACAAACTGTTTTTT. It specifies CATSRDGLNDKLFF.

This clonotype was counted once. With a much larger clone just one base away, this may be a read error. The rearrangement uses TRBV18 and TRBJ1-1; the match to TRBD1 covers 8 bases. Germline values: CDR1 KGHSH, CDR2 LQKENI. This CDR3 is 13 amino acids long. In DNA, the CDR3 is TGTACCAGCTCCCAACAGGGGGAAACTGAAGCTTTCTTT. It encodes CTSSQQGETEAFF.

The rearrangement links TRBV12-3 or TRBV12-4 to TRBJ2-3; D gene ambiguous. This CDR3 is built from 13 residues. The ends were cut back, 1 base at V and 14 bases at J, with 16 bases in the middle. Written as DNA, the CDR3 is TGTGCCAGCAGTTTAGGAGTTTGGGGTCCCGCGTATTTT. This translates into CASSLGVWGPAYF.

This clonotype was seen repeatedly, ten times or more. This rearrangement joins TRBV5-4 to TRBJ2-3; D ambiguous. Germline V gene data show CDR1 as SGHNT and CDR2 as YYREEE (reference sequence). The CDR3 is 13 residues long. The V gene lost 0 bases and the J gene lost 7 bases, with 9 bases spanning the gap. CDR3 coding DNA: TGTGCCAGCAGCTTGGGGGTTGTGAATACGCAGTATTTT. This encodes CASSLGVVNTQYF.

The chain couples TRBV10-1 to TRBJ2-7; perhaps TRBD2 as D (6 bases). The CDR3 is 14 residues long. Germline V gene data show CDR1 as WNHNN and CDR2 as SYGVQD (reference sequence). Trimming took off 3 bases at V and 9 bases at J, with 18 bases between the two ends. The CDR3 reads CASSEFRAGNGQYF. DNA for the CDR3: TGCGCCAGCAGTGAATTTCGGGCGGGGAACGGGCAGTACTTC.

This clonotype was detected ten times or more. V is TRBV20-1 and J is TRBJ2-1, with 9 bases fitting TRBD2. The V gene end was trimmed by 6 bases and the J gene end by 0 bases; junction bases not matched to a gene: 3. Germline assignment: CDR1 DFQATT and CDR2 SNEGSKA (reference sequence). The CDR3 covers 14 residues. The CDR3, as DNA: TGCAGTGCCCTAGCGGGGAGCTCCTACAATGAGCAGTTCTTC. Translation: CSALAGSSYNEQFF.

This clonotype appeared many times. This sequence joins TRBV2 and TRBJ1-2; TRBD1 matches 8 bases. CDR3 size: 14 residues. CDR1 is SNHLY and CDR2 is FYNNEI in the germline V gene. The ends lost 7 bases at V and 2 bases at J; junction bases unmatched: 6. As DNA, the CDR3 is TGTGCCAGCACGACTACAGGGGGGAACTATGGCTACACCTTC. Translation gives CASTTTGGNYGYTF. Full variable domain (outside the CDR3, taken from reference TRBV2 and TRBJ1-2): EPEVTQTPSHQVTQMGQEVILRCVPISNHLYFYWYRQILGQKVEFLVSFYNNEISEKSEIFDDQFSVERPDGSNFTLKIRSTKLEDSAMYFCASTTTGGNYGYTFGSGTRLTVV.

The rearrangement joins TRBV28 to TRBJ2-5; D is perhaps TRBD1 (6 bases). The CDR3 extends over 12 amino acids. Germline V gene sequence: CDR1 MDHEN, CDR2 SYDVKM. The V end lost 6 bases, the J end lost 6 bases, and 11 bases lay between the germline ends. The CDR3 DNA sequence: TGTGCCAGCAGCTCTGACAGGCAGACCCAGTACTTC. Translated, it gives CASSSDRQTQYF.

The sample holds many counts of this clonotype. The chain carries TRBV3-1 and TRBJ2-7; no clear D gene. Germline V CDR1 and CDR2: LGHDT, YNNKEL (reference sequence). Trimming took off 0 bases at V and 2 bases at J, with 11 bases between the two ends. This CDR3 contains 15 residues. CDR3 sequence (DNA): TGTGCCAGCAGCCAAGAAGGAGAAGGAGCCTACGAGCAGTACTTC. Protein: CASSQEGEGAYEQYF.